This T cell receptor beta chain was observed in a study of T cells in localized non-small cell lung cancer. Using immunoSEQ multiplex PCR, the repertoire was profiled, and TCRdb retains in-frame clones only, with some absent. The table shows approximately 10,000 clones, with around nine tenths occurring only once. The CDR3 runs 13 residues. V was clipped by 5 bases and J by 7 bases; unmatched bases: 5. CDR1 is SGHNT, CDR2 YENEEA, per germline. The receptor's source is a male donor aged 60 or over with stage III lung adenocarcinoma. The material was peripheral blood, obtained before any cancer treatment. The J gene is TRBJ1-1, the V gene TRBV11-3; TRBD1 matches 9 bases. This CDR3 reads CASSARTGDEAFF. CDR3 nucleotide sequence: TGTGCCAGCAGCGCAAGGACAGGGGATGAAGCTTTCTTT.